Listed below are T cell receptor beta chains from one sample, sequenced in a study of OX40 agonist ivuxolimab in advanced cancers. TCRdb keeps only in-frame clones here, not all; method: immunoSEQ multiplex PCR. The data show tens of thousands of clones, approximately 78% seen once. The sample here was CD4+ or CD8+ T cells sorted from blood, taken in a trial of the OX40 agonist ivuxolimab. These receptors were obtained from an adult with an advanced solid tumor such as melanoma, head and neck, liver or kidney cancer. CDR3s include the opening cysteine and the closing phenylalanine or tryptophan. Each record gives: V gene, D gene, J gene, clone size, CDR3 protein, CDR3 DNA. The D gene is left open where the match is weak. Where a row states a size, it is once, few, many or the class of an expanded clone; other rows omit it.

TRBV6-5	NA	TRBJ1-1	NA	CASSYISGRNTEAFF	TGTGCCAGCAGTTACATCTCGGGTAGGAACACTGAAGCTTTCTTT
TRBV11-2	NA	TRBJ2-7	NA	CASSLLLNTYEQYF	TGTGCCAGCAGCTTATTGCTAAATACCTACGAGCAGTACTTC
TRBV11-2	NA	TRBJ2-2	NA	CASSYTGQNTGELFF	TGTGCCAGCAGCTATACAGGGCAGAACACCGGGGAGCTGTTTTTT
TRBV6-1	NA	TRBJ1-4	NA	CASSEARADEKLFF	TGTGCCAGCAGTGAGGCCAGGGCCGATGAAAAACTGTTTTTT
TRBV11-3	TRBD1	TRBJ2-3	few	CASSPRTGGADTQYF	TGTGCCAGCAGCCCCCGGACAGGAGGCGCAGATACGCAGTATTTT
TRBV28	NA	TRBJ1-3	NA	CARCRHRSGNTIYF	TGTGCCAGGTGCCGGCACCGCTCTGGAAACACCATATATTTT
TRBV7-2	NA	TRBJ1-5	NA	CASSLVWGSNQPQHF	TGTGCCAGCAGCTTGGTATGGGGAAGCAATCAGCCCCAGCATTTT
TRBV4-2	TRBD2	TRBJ2-3	once	CASSLGLDTDTQYF	TGTGCCAGCAGCCTAGGACTAGACACAGATACGCAGTATTTT
TRBV6-1	NA	TRBJ2-7	few	CASSINSYEQYF	TGTGCCAGCTCGATAAACTCCTACGAGCAGTACTTC
TRBV10-3	NA	TRBJ2-5	NA	CAIRDQETQYF	TGTGCCATCCGGGACCAAGAGACCCAGTACTTC
TRBV11-2	TRBD2	TRBJ2-1	NA	CASSSGGADNEQFF	TGTGCCAGCAGTAGCGGGGGGGCTGACAATGAGCAGTTCTTC
TRBV2	TRBD1	TRBJ2-1	NA	CASSERGGAYYNEQFF	TGTGCCAGCAGTGAAAGAGGGGGCGCTTACTACAATGAGCAGTTCTTC
TRBV5-5	TRBD1	TRBJ1-2	NA	CASSLEQGTGGYTF	TGTGCCAGCAGCTTGGAACAGGGGACGGGGGGCTACACCTTC
TRBV19	TRBD1	TRBJ2-2	NA	CASRDRSTGELFF	TGTGCCAGTAGGGACAGGTCCACCGGGGAGCTGTTTTTT
TRBV6-4	TRBD2	TRBJ2-5	NA	CASSDSTPGSGVCQETQYF	TGTGCCAGCAGTGACTCGACCCCTGGTAGCGGGGTCTGCCAAGAGACCCAGTACTTC
TRBV7-6	NA	TRBJ2-1	NA	CASSLGASTSSYNEQFF	TGTGCCAGCAGCTTAGGGGCTAGCACAAGCTCCTACAATGAGCAGTTCTTC
TRBV9	TRBD1	TRBJ2-2	NA	CASSTDRVWAGELFF	TGTGCCAGCAGCACCGACAGGGTATGGGCCGGGGAGCTGTTTTTT
TRBV7-3	NA	TRBJ1-1	medium-sized	CASSSLQGGPAFF	TGTGCCAGCAGCTCCCTTCAAGGGGGGCCAGCTTTCTTT